The present entry profiles one TCR beta chain with its context. The target antigen is unknown. This sample was taken from a study of T cell repertoires in cytomegalovirus infection. As for the study in general: Recently identified HLA-C-restricted and well-studied HLA-B-restricted CMV epitopes were used. Carrying CMV and the relevant HLA type showed in public TCR beta signatures.

Whole-study findings and limits: The ex vivo response was dominated by HLA-C-restricted CMV-specific TCR beta clonotypes.

V dropped 1 base and J dropped 5 bases, with 24 bases sitting between them. This CDR3 is built from 19 residues. Looked up from germline, CDR1 is MGHRA and CDR2 is YSYEKL. Using its own MiXCR run on the reads, TCRdb lists one record per CDR3 protein. The data show more than 250,000 distinct CDR3 sequences, with around 25% seen just once and less than 15% held by the top ten. This clonotype originated in a human donor in good health (CMV status not recorded). Some clones in this sample may be carry-over from other donors' samples. The sequenced sample was cultured PBMCs, obtained from culture after CMV antigen stimulation. J is TRBJ2-1 and V is TRBV4-1; tentatively, D is TRBD2 (6 bases). This CDR3 reads CASSQGGNGSLALHNEQFF. DNA for the CDR3: TGCGCCAGCAGCCAAGGCGGCAACGGGAGCTTGGCGTTGCACAATGAGCAGTTCTTC.